A selection of T cell receptor beta chains follows, all from one sample in a study of shared clonotypes between healthy human individuals. Produced via immunoSEQ multiplex PCR; TCRdb's table is partial and in-frame only. The sample shows about 670,000 clones, about 78% of them seen only once. Sequenced sample: memory CD4+ T cells sorted from blood. These TCRs come from a woman under 40 in good health. The CDR3 runs from the conserved cysteine through the conserved F or W. D genes are given only for firm matches. Clone size is not always given. Where it is, it says once, few, many or a class for expanded clones.

>TRBJ2-7|TRBV7-9|NA|NA
CASSLAGNSAYEQYF
TGTGCCAGCAGCTTAGCTGGGAATTCCGCCTACGAGCAGTACTTC
>TRBJ2-1|TRBV2|TRBD2|NA
CASSQSGSSYNEQFF
TGTGCCAGCAGCCAGAGCGGGAGTTCCTACAATGAGCAGTTCTTC
>TRBJ2-2|TRBV27|TRBD1|once
CASSWDREGGELFF
TGTGCCAGCAGTTGGGACAGGGAAGGGGGGGAGCTGTTTTTT
>TRBJ1-3|TRBV11-2|NA|NA
CASSLLHPGNTIYF
TGTGCCAGCAGCTTATTACATCCAGGAAACACCATATATTTT
>TRBJ2-1|TRBV28|NA|NA
CASIAEGDEQFF
TGTGCCAGCATTGCGGAGGGTGATGAGCAGTTCTTC
>TRBJ2-4|TRBV10-1|NA|NA
CASSESAGTKNIQYF
TGCGCCAGCAGTGAGTCGGCAGGGACCAAAAACATTCAGTACTTC
>TRBJ2-6|TRBV5-1|NA|NA
CASSLEASGANVLTF
TGCGCCAGCAGCTTGGAAGCCTCTGGGGCCAACGTCCTGACTTTC
>TRBJ1-4|TRBV11-2|NA|NA
CASSTNFAATNEKLFF
TGTGCCAGCAGCACCAACTTCGCCGCAACTAATGAAAAACTGTTTTTT
>TRBJ2-3|TRBV6-1|NA|NA
CASSDLTHTTDTQYF
TGTGCCAGCAGTGATCTTACGCACACCACAGATACGCAGTATTTT
>TRBJ1-4|TRBV21-1|NA|many
CASQTGTANEKLFF
TGTGCCAGCCAGACCGGGACAGCTAATGAAAAACTGTTTTTT
>TRBJ2-5|TRBV23-1|TRBD1|NA
CASSLGTGGGETQYF
TGCGCCAGCAGCCTCGGGACAGGAGGGGGGGAGACCCAGTACTTC
>TRBJ2-1|TRBV14|NA|few
CASSQVGGAVYNEQFF
TGTGCCAGCAGCCAAGTGGGTGGGGCTGTGTACAATGAGCAGTTCTTC
>TRBJ2-1|TRBV11-2|NA|once
CASSLVGNEQFF
TGTGCCAGCAGCTTAGTTGGCAATGAGCAGTTCTTC
>TRBJ1-1|TRBV9|NA|NA
CASNIREGTEAFF
TGTGCCAGCAATATTAGGGAAGGCACTGAAGCTTTCTTT
>TRBJ2-7|TRBV5-1|TRBD1|NA
CASRPGTGSHEQYF
TGCGCCAGCAGACCGGGGACAGGGAGCCACGAGCAGTACTTC
>TRBJ1-2|TRBV29-1|NA|NA
CSVDLGQGITF
TGCAGCGTTGATCTGGGGCAGGGGATCACCTTC
>TRBJ2-1|TRBV5-1|TRBD2|NA
CASSSSSGGYNEQFF
TGCGCCAGCAGCTCCTCTTCGGGAGGCTACAATGAGCAGTTCTTC
>TRBJ2-3|TRBV6-6|TRBD2|NA
CASSRLADTDTQYF
TGTGCCAGCAGTAGACTAGCGGACACAGATACGCAGTATTTT
>TRBJ2-2|TRBV28|TRBD1|NA
CASGQQGNPGELFF
TGTGCCAGCGGTCAACAGGGGAACCCCGGGGAGCTGTTTTTT
>TRBJ2-5|TRBV18|NA|NA
CASSPSIGAEETQYF
TGTGCCAGCTCACCATCCATAGGGGCGGAAGAGACCCAGTACTTC
>TRBJ2-2|TRBV11-3|NA|NA
CASRNTGELFF
TGTGCCAGCAGAAATACCGGGGAGCTGTTTTTT
>TRBJ2-5|TRBV28|NA|NA
CASTQGGKGQETQYF
TGTGCCAGCACCCAAGGGGGGAAGGGACAAGAGACCCAGTACTTC
>TRBJ1-2|TRBV5-1|TRBD1|NA
CASRPGTGRDYTF
TGCGCCAGCAGACCCGGGACAGGACGTGACTACACCTTC
>TRBJ1-1|TRBV18|NA|NA
CASSPGRTMNTEAFF
TGTGCCAGCTCACCGGGACGGACAATGAACACTGAAGCTTTCTTT
>TRBJ2-3|TRBV6-5|NA|few
CATSKPSDPGTQYF
TGTGCCACCTCCAAACCTAGCGACCCCGGTACGCAGTATTTT
>TRBJ2-1|TRBV5-6|NA|NA
CASSLYQTNEQFF
TGTGCCAGCAGCTTGTACCAGACTAATGAGCAGTTCTTC
>TRBJ1-4|TRBV2|NA|once
CASSAGTKEKLFF
TGTGCCAGCAGTGCTGGGACCAAGGAAAAACTGTTTTTT
>TRBJ2-3|TRBV18|NA|NA
CASSRTPRSSTDTQYF
TGTGCCAGCTCTCGGACTCCAAGGTCTAGCACAGATACGCAGTATTTT
>TRBJ1-2|TRBV4-2|NA|NA
CASSPQTVNYGYTF
TGTGCCAGCAGCCCACAGACAGTCAACTATGGCTACACCTTC
>TRBJ1-2|TRBV21-1|NA|few
CASSKQGANYGYTF
TGTGCCAGCAGCAAACAGGGGGCTAACTATGGCTACACCTTC
>TRBJ2-4|TRBV13|NA|NA
CASSPRQLAKNIQYF
TGTGCCAGCAGCCCCAGACAACTAGCCAAAAACATTCAGTACTTC
>TRBJ2-1|TRBV4-1|TRBD2|NA
CASSQERGSGAYNEQFF
TGCGCCAGCAGCCAAGAAAGGGGTAGCGGGGCGTACAATGAGCAGTTCTTC
>TRBJ2-3|TRBV9|NA|NA
CASRADSDTQYF
TGTGCCAGCAGAGCGGACTCAGATACGCAGTATTTT
>TRBJ2-1|TRBV5-1|TRBD1|few
CASSKDRGNEQFF
TGCGCCAGCAGCAAGGACAGGGGGAATGAGCAGTTCTTC
>TRBJ2-3|TRBV6-6|NA|NA
CASSYEGVKDTQYF
TGTGCCAGCAGTTACGAGGGGGTAAAAGATACGCAGTATTTT
>TRBJ2-7|TRBV25-1|NA|once
CASSEGVRGRVHEQYF
TGTGCCAGCAGTGAAGGGGTCCGGGGGAGAGTCCACGAGCAGTACTTC
>TRBJ2-1|TRBV5-6|NA|NA
CASSRDGRQEQFF
TGTGCCAGCAGCAGGGACGGGCGACAGGAGCAGTTCTTC
>TRBJ2-7|TRBV6-6|TRBD1|NA
CASSTSGQGNKQYF
TGTGCCAGCAGTACATCGGGACAGGGTAATAAGCAGTACTTC
>TRBJ2-2|TRBV21-1|NA|NA
CASRKVPSALGLFF
TGTGCCAGCAGAAAAGTCCCGTCCGCCTTGGGGCTGTTTTTT
>TRBJ1-6|TRBV28|NA|NA
CASSSGQRSYNSPLHF
TGTGCCAGCAGTTCTGGACAGCGTTCCTATAATTCACCCCTCCACTTT
>TRBJ1-4|TRBV21-1|NA|NA
CASTEPLDSGGEKLFF
TGTGCCAGCACCGAACCGCTGGACAGCGGGGGAGAAAAACTGTTTTTT
>TRBJ1-1|TRBV21-1|NA|few
CASSHYGGTEAFF
TGTGCCAGCAGCCACTACGGGGGCACTGAAGCTTTCTTT
>TRBJ2-5|TRBV1|NA|NA
CTSSPPARYF
TGCACCAGCAGCCCCCCAGCCCGGTACTTC
>TRBJ2-4|TRBV28|TRBD1|NA
CASSFPPGQGDIQYF
TGTGCCAGCAGTTTCCCGCCGGGACAGGGAGACATTCAGTACTTC
>TRBJ2-5|TRBV7-9|NA|NA
CASSSGSQETQYF
TGTGCCAGCAGCTCGGGCAGCCAAGAGACCCAGTACTTC
>TRBJ1-3|TRBV5-1|NA|NA
CASSLGPDSGNTIYF
TGCGCCAGCAGCCTAGGCCCCGACTCTGGAAACACCATATATTTT
>TRBJ2-7|TRBV5-4|NA|NA
CASSPKLNTYEQYF
TGTGCCAGCAGCCCAAAACTTAATACCTACGAGCAGTACTTC
>TRBJ1-4|TRBV27|TRBD1|NA
CASSLTPYRSGTEKKLFF
TGTGCCAGCAGTTTAACACCATATCGTTCCGGGACAGAGAAAAAACTGTTTTTT
>TRBJ2-2|TRBV1|NA|NA
CTSSPAPGRDGELFF
TGCACCAGCAGCCCGGCCCCCGGGAGGGACGGGGAGCTGTTTTTT
>TRBJ2-1|TRBV7-8|TRBD2|NA
CASSFGGSSYNEQFF
TGTGCCAGCAGCTTCGGCGGGAGTTCCTACAATGAGCAGTTCTTC
>TRBJ1-5|TRBV7-2|NA|few
CASSPGRFNQPQHF
TGTGCCAGCAGCCCCGGACGGTTCAATCAGCCCCAGCATTTT
>TRBJ1-1|TRBV13|NA|many
CASSAETRVLIGRNTEAFF
TGTGCCAGCAGCGCAGAAACCCGGGTCCTGATCGGTCGGAACACTGAAGCTTTCTTT
>TRBJ1-2|TRBV7-2|NA|NA
CASSTTSAGRYGYTF
TGTGCCAGCAGCACAACCTCGGCCGGGCGCTATGGCTACACCTTC
>TRBJ2-5|TRBV4-1|NA|NA
CASSQDEGGGLATQYF
TGCGCCAGCAGCCAAGATGAAGGAGGGGGACTCGCGACCCAGTACTTC
>TRBJ1-1|TRBV7-9|NA|NA
CASSLMGGVNTEAFF
TGTGCCAGCAGCTTAATGGGAGGGGTGAACACTGAAGCTTTCTTT